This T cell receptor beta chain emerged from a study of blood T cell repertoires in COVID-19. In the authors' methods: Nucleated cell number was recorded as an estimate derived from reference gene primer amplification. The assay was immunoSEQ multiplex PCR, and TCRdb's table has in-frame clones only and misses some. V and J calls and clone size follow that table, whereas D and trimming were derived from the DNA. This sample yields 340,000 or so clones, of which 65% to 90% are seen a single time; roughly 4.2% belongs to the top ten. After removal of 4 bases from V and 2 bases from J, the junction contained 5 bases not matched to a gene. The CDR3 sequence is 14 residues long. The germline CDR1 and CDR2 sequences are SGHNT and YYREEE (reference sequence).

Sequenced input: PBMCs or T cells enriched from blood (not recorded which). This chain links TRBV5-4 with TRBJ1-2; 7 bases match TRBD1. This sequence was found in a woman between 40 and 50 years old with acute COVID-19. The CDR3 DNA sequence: TGTGCCAGCAGCGCACAACAGGGGAACTATGGCTACACCTTC. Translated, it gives CASSAQQGNYGYTF.